This record concerns one T cell receptor (beta chain) sequence. Its antigen remains unknown. Combining a sample-barcoded 5' primer with a J-beta primer mix, a second PCR ran for 7 to 11 cycles. TCRdb passed the 5' RACE reads through MiXCR, listing each CDR3 protein once. The sample has over 600,000 distinct CDR3 sequences; more than 50% are singletons. This specimen comes from a study of blood T cells in healthy people across ages. Study-level points and caveats: PBMCs left unsorted prevented a conclusive naive versus antigen-experienced comparison.

The CDR3 totals 14 residues. The V gene lost 5 bases and the J gene lost 4 bases, with 14 bases spanning the gap. Germline assignment: CDR1 MDHEN and CDR2 SYDVKM. Sequencing input: blood. The TCR sequence derives from a man aged 35 to 55 in good health. V is TRBV28 and J is TRBJ2-5, with D possibly matching TRBD1 (6 bases). CDR3 DNA sequence: TGTGCCAGCAGTCCTCAGGGGTTATCAGAGACCCAGTACTTC. Its translation: CASSPQGLSETQYF. The complete variable domain, with remaining parts taken from reference TRBV28 and TRBJ2-5, reads DVKVTQSSRYLVKRTGEKVFLECVQDMDHENMFWYRQDPGLGLRLIYFSYDVKMKEKGDIPEGYSVSREKKERFSLILESASTNQTSMYLCASSPQGLSETQYFGPGTRLLVL.